A single sample gave rise to the 10 T cell receptor beta chains below, sequenced in a study of PD-1 blockade in mismatch repair-deficient tumors. The protocol was immunoSEQ multiplex PCR, while the TCRdb copy is restricted to in-frame clones and leaves out a portion. Of 15,000 to 25,000 clones in the sample, more than 65% were seen once. This specimen consisted of PBMCs, obtained 52 weeks after starting pembrolizumab. The receptors shown here come from an adult with mismatch repair-deficient cancer.

This CDR3 is CASSSSHFGGTQYF. In DNA form, the CDR3 reads TGTGCCAGCAGCTCCTCCCACTTTGGCGGGACCCAGTACTTC. The rearrangement uses TRBV11-3 and TRBJ2-5; D unclear. V lost 4 bases and J lost 7, with 16 bases in between. CDR3 length: 14 residues. Germline CDR1 is SGHNT and CDR2 is YENEEA.

This clone was observed a handful of times. The rearrangement uses TRBV10-3 and TRBJ2-1; 10 bases align to TRBD2. V was clipped by 0 bases and J by 8 bases; unmatched bases: 13. The CDR3 totals 18 residues. Germline V gene data show CDR1 as ENHRY and CDR2 as SYGVKD. CDR3 loop: CAISESSASSGRKDEQFF. CDR3 nucleotide sequence: TGTGCCATCAGTGAGTCATCGGCATCTAGCGGGAGAAAGGATGAGCAGTTCTTC.

The gene calls are TRBV6-5 and TRBJ1-2; 7 bases are shared with TRBD1. V dropped 2 bases and J dropped 3; count of bases not matched to a gene: 3. CDR1 MNHEY and CDR2 SVGAGI come from the germline V gene. CDR3 size: 14 residues. The CDR3 loop reads CASSYPGQYYGYTF. CDR3 DNA: TGTGCCAGCAGTTACCCGGGACAGTACTATGGCTACACCTTC.

V usage is TRBV5-1 and J usage is TRBJ1-1, with unresolved D. This CDR3 contains 13 residues. Looked up from germline, CDR1 is SGHRS and CDR2 is YFSETQ. Trimming stripped 2 bases from V and 4 bases from J, with 9 bases between. This CDR3 reads CASSFLGGTEAFF. CDR3 DNA: TGCGCCAGCAGCTTTCTCGGAGGCACTGAAGCTTTCTTT. The full variable domain, its missing parts supplied by reference TRBV5-1 and TRBJ1-1, is KAGVTQTPRYLIKTRGQQVTLSCSPISGHRSVSWYQQTPGQGLQFLFEYFSETQRNKGNFPGRFSGRQFSNSRSEMNVSTLELGDSALYLCASSFLGGTEAFFGQGTRLTVV.

V gene TRBV5-1 combines with J gene TRBJ1-3, with a possible D match to TRBD1 (5 bases). The germline V and J ends were trimmed by 4 bases and 1 base, with 12 bases remaining between them. Germline lookup yields CDR1 SGHRS and CDR2 YFSETQ. This CDR3 comprises 15 residues. The chain's CDR3 is CASSPGGSSGNTIYF. CDR3 nucleotides: TGCGCCAGCAGCCCGGGGGGGTCTTCTGGAAACACCATATATTTT.

This chain uses TRBV5-1 with TRBJ2-3, with TRBD1 identical over 8 bases. V lost 5 bases to trimming and J lost 5 bases; unmatched junction nucleotides: 13. Looked up from germline, CDR1 is SGHRS and CDR2 is YFSETQ. This CDR3 has 16 amino acids. DNA for the CDR3: TGCGCCAGCAGGGAAGGACAGGGAAAAATTAAAGATACGCAGTATTTT. Translated: CASREGQGKIKDTQYF.

The chain has TRBV23-1 and TRBJ1-1; D perhaps matches TRBD1 (5 bases). Being an ORF, TRBV23-1 has a function that is uncertain. V lost 8 bases, J lost 7 bases, and 11 bases lay in between. CDR3 length: 11 amino acids. The CDR3 DNA reads TGCGCCAGCGGCCAGGGAAATGAAGCTTTCTTT. Translated: CASGQGNEAFF.

This clone was observed a few times. V is TRBV6-5 and J is TRBJ2-7, with 9 positions matching TRBD2. The CDR3 is 15 amino acids. CDR1 and CDR2 (germline): MNHEY, SVGAGI. After removal of 4 bases from V and 4 bases from J, the junction contained 8 bases not matched to a gene. CDR3 amino acids: CASSSQIAGAYEQYF. The CDR3 nucleotides read TGTGCCAGCAGTTCACAAATAGCGGGAGCGTACGAGCAGTACTTC.

The chain links TRBV19 to TRBJ2-1; 10 positions agree with TRBD2. The CDR3 covers 14 residues. Losses at the gene ends were 6 bases for V and 11 bases for J; bases not matched to a gene: 10. Germline assignment: CDR1 LNHDA and CDR2 SQIVND (reference sequence). CDR3 residues: CASRVSGRGDKQFF. Here the CDR3 DNA reads TGTGCCAGTAGAGTCAGCGGGAGGGGCGACAAGCAGTTCTTC.

V is TRBV30 and J is TRBJ2-1; 11 nucleotides agree with TRBD2. Trimming removed 0 bases from V and 4 bases from J; junction bases left unmatched: 5. The CDR3 extends over 16 amino acids. CDR1 and CDR2 from the germline V gene are GTSNPN and SVGIG (reference sequence). This chain's CDR3 is CAWSVFGTSGYNEQFF. The DNA for the CDR3 is TGTGCCTGGAGTGTATTTGGGACTAGCGGTTACAATGAGCAGTTCTTC.